This T cell receptor beta chain was found in a study of blood T cell repertoires in COVID-19. Study-level background: Whether acute or convalescent, the COVID-19 samples came from the United States, Italy and Spain.

This clone was seen once. V was pared by 4 bases and J by 3 bases, with 13 bases between. CDR1 and CDR2 from the germline V gene are SGHNT and YYREEE (reference sequence). The CDR3 runs 14 residues. The repertoire was sequenced with immunoSEQ multiplex PCR; TCRdb's copy has only in-frame clones and lacks some. The sample has about 100,000 clones; 91% are singletons. This sequence joins TRBV5-4 and TRBJ1-1; no clear D gene. The receptor was derived from a man in his fifties or sixties with active COVID-19. Specimen: peripheral blood. The CDR3 sequence: CASSPSYPDTEAFF. The CDR3 DNA reads as TGTGCCAGCAGCCCCTCTTATCCGGACACTGAAGCTTTCTTT.